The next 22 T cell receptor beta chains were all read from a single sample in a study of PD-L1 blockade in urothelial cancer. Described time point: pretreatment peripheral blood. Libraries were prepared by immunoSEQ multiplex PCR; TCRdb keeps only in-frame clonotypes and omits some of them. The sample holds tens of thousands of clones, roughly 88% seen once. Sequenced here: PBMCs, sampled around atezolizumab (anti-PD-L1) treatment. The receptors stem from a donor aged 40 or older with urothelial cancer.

The CDR3 coding sequence is TGTGCCAGCAGACCCGGGGGGGGACGATATGGCTACACCTTC. Translating gives CASRPGGGRYGYTF. V gene TRBV7-2 combines with J gene TRBJ1-2, with TRBD1 as a possible D gene (5 bases). The V end was cut by 6 bases, the J end by 5 bases, with 16 bases between. Germline assignment: CDR1 SGHTA and CDR2 FQGNSA. The CDR3 has 14 amino acids. The full variable domain, its missing parts supplied by reference TRBV7-2 and TRBJ1-2, is GAGVSQSPSNKVTEKGKDVELRCDPISGHTALYWYRQSLGQGLEFLIYFQGNSAPDKSGLPSDRFSAERTGGSVSTLTIQRTQQEDSAVYLCASRPGGGRYGYTFGSGTRLTVV.

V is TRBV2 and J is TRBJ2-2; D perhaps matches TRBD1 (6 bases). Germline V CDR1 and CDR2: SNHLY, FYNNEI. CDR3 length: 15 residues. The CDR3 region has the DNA TGTGCGGGGGCTAGAGGGATGTCGGACACCGGGGAGCTGTTTTTT. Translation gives CAGARGMSDTGELFF.

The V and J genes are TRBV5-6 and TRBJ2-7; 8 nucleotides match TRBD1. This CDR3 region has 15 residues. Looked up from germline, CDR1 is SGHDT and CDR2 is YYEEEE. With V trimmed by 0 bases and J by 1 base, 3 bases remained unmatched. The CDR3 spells CASSLVDRESYEQYF. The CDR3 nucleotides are TGTGCCAGCAGCTTGGTGGACAGGGAATCCTACGAGCAGTACTTC.

The CDR3 loop is CASSHRLGGTSGGQYF. CDR3 DNA sequence: TGCGCCAGCAGCCACCGTCTCGGCGGGACGAGCGGGGGTCAGTACTTC. V usage is TRBV4-1 and J usage is TRBJ2-5; 8 bases are a match to TRBD2. Losses at the gene ends were 3 bases for V and 11 bases for J; bases not matched to a gene: 17. Germline V gene lookup returns CDR1 MGHRA and CDR2 YSYEKL. The CDR3 loop spans 16 amino acids.

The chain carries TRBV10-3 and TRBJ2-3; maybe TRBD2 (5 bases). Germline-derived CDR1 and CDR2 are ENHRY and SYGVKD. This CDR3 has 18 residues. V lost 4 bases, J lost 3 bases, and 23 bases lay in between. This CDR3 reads CAISGQVLGGGATDTQYF. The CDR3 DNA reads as TGTGCCATCAGTGGTCAGGTCCTGGGTGGAGGAGCGACAGATACGCAGTATTTT.

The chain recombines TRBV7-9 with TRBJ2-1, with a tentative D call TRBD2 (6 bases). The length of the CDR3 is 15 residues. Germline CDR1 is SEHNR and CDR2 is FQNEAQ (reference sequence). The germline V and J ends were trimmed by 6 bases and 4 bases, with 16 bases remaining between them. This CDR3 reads CASSFSRDLYNEQFF. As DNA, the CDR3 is TGTGCCAGCAGTTTCAGCCGGGACTTGTACAATGAGCAGTTCTTC.

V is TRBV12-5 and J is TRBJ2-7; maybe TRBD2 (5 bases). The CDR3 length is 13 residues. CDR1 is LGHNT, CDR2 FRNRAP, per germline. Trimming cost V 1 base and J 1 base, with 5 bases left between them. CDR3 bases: TGTGCTAGTGGTTTGGGAGGGTCCTACGAGCAGTACTTC. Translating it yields CASGLGGSYEQYF.

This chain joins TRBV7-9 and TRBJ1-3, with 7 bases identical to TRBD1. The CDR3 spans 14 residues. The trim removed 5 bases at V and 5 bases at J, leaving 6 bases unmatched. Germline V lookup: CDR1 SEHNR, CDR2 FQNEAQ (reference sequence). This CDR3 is CASSPGTARNTIYF. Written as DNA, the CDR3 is TGTGCCAGCAGCCCCGGGACAGCAAGAAACACCATATATTTT.

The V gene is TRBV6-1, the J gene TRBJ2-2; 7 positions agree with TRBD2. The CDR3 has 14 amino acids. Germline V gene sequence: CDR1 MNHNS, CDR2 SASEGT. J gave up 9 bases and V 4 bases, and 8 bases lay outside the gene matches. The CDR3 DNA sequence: TGTGCCAGCAGTGGGGGACTAAGCCCCCGGGAGCTGTTTTTT. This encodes CASSGGLSPRELFF.

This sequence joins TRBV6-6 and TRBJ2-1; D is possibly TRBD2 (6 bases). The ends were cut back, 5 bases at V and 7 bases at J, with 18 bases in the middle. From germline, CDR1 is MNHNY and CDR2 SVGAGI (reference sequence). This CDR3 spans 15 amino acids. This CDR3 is CASSGRGTEPNEQFF. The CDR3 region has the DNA TGTGCCAGCAGTGGCCGGGGGACGGAACCTAATGAGCAGTTCTTC.

The CDR3 is CATSRGGITYEQYF. DNA for the CDR3: TGTGCCACCAGCAGAGGAGGGATAACCTACGAGCAGTACTTC. The V call is TRBV15, the J call TRBJ2-7; maybe TRBD2 (5 bases). Trimming shortened V by 1 base and J by 2 bases, and 9 bases separated the two germline ends. Germline V CDR1 and CDR2: LNHNV, YYDKDF (reference sequence). This CDR3 spans 14 amino acids.

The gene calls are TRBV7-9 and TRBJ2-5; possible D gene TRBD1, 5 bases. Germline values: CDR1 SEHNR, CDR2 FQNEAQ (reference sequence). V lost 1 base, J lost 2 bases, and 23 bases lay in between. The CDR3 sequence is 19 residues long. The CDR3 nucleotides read TGTGCCAGCAGCTTAGTAGCCCTAGGGGAATGGTGGCCGCAAGAGACCCAGTACTTC. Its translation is CASSLVALGEWWPQETQYF.

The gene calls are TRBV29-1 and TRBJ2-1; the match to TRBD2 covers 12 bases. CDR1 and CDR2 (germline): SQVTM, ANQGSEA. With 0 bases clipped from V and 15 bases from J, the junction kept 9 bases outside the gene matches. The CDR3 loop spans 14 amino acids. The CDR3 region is CSVEEVTSGSSRFF. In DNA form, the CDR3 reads TGCAGCGTTGAAGAGGTGACTAGCGGGAGTTCGCGGTTCTTC.

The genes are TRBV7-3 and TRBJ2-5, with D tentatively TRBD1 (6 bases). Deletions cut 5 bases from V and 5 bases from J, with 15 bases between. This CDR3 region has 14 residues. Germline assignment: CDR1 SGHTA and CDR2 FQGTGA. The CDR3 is CASSPGTPGETQYF. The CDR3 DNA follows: TGTGCCAGCAGCCCCGGGACACCAGGGGAGACCCAGTACTTC.

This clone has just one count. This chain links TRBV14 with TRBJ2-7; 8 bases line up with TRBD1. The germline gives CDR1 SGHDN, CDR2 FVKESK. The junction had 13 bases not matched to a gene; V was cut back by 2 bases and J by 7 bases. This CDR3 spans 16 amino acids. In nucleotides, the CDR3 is TGTGCCAGCAGCCAAAGGCGGGGACAGGTCCTTCGGGAGCAGTACTTC. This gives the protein CASSQRRGQVLREQYF.

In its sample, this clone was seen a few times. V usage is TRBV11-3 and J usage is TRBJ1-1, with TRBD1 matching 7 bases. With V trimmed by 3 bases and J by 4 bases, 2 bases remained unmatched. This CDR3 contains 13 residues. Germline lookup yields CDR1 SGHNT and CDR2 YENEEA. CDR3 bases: TGTGCCAGCAGCTTTACAGGGGCCACTGAAGCTTTCTTT. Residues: CASSFTGATEAFF.

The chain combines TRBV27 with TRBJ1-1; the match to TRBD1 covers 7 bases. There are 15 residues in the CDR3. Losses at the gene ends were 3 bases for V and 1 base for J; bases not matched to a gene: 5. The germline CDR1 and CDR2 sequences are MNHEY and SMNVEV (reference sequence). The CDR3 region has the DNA TGTGCCAGCAGTTTCCGGACAGGCCCGAACACTGAAGCTTTCTTT. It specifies CASSFRTGPNTEAFF.

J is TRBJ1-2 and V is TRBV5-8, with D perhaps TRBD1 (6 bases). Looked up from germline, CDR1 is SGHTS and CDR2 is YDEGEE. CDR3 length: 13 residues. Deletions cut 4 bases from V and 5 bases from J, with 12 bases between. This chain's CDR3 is CASSPQDRYGYTF. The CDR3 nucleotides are TGTGCCAGCAGCCCCCAGGACAGATATGGCTACACCTTC.

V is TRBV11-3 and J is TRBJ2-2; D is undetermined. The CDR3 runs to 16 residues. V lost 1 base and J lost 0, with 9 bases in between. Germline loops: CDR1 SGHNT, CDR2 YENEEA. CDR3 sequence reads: CASSLGLGTNTGELFF. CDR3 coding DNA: TGTGCCAGCAGCTTAGGGCTAGGTACGAACACCGGGGAGCTGTTTTTT.

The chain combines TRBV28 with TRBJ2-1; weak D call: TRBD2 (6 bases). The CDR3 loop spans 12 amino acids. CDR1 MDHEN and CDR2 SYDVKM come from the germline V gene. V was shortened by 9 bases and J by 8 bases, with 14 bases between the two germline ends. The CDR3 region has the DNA TGTGCCAGTTCCAAATCTAGCGATGAGCAGTTCTTC. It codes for CASSKSSDEQFF.

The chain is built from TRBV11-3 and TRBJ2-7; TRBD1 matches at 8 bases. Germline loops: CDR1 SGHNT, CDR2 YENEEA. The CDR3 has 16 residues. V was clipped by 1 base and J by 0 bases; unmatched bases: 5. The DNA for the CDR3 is TGTGCCAGCAGCTTAGCCCGGACAGGGCTCTCCTACGAGCAGTACTTC. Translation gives CASSLARTGLSYEQYF.

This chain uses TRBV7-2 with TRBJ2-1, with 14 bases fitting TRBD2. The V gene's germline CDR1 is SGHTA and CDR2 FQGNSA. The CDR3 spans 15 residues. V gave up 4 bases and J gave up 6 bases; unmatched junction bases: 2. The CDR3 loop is CASSSGLAGGNEQFF. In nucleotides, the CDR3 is TGTGCCAGCAGCTCAGGACTAGCGGGAGGCAATGAGCAGTTCTTC. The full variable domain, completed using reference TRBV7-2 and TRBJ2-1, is GAGVSQSPSNKVTEKGKDVELRCDPISGHTALYWYRQSLGQGLEFLIYFQGNSAPDKSGLPSDRFSAERTGGSVSTLTIQRTQQEDSAVYLCASSSGLAGGNEQFFGPGTRLTVL.